What follows is one T cell receptor (beta chain) and its context. Its specificity is unknown. These data originate in a study of blood T cells in healthy people across ages. Background on the study: Every two T cells gave about one barcoded beta molecule via template switching. Study-level points and caveats: Diversity figures based on one million T cells were deemed too low. Diversity was higher, and naive CD4+ cells more numerous, in long-lived donors than in aged donors.

Aged roughly 6 to 95, donors were systemically healthy Caucasians from Russia. Sample-barcoded 5' priming and a J-beta primer mix drove a second PCR of 7 to 11 cycles. TCRdb itself ran the 5' RACE reads through MiXCR, one entry per CDR3 protein. The sample lists some 750,000 distinct CDR3 sequences, about 20% seen once, with roughly a fifth in the top ten. There are 16 residues in the CDR3. Trimming took 3 bases from V and 2 from J, leaving 15 bases between them. Per germline, CDR1 SGHTA and CDR2 FQGTGA. Sequencing was carried out using blood. V usage is TRBV7-3 and J usage is TRBJ2-3; D is perhaps TRBD2 (6 bases). This clonotype was obtained from a man aged 65-85 years in good health. The CDR3 region is CASSLGLAPPTDTQYF. The CDR3 DNA reads TGTGCCAGCAGCTTGGGCCTAGCGCCACCCACAGATACGCAGTATTTT. Complete variable domain (other parts from reference TRBV7-3 and TRBJ2-3): GAGVSQTPSNKVTEKGKYVELRCDPISGHTALYWYRQSLGQGPEFLIYFQGTGAADDSGLPNDRFFAVRPEGSVSTLKIQRTERGDSAVYLCASSLGLAPPTDTQYFGPGTRLTVL.